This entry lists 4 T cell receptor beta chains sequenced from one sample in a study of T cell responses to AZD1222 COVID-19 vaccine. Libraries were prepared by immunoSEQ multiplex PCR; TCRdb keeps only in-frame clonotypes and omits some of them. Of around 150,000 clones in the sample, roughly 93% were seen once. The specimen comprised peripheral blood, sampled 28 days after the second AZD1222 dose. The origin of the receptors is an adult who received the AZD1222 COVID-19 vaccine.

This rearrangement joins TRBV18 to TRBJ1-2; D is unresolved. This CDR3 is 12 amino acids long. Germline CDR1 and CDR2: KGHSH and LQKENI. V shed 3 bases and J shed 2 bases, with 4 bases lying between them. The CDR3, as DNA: TGTGCCAGCTCACCTCTGAACTATGGCTACACCTTC. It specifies CASSPLNYGYTF.

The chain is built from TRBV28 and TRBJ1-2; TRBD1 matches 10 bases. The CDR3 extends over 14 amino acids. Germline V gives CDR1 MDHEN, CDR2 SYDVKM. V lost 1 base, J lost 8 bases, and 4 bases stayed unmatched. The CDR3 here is CASSLLTGGYGYTF. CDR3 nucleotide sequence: TGTGCCAGCAGTTTATTGACAGGGGGCTACGGCTACACCTTC.

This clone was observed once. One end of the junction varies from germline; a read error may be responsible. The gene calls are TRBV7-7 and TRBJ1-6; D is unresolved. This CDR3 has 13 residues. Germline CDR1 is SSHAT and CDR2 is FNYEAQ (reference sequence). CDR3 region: CASSLEGNSPLHF. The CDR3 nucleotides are TGTGCTAGCAGCTTAGAAGGGAATTCACCCCTCCACTTT.

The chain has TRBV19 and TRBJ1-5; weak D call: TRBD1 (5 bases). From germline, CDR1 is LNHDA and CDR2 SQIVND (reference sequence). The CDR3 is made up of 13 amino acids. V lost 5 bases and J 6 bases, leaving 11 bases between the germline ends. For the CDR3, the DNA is TGTGCCAGTAGTTCGATAGGGACTCAGCCCCAGCATTTT. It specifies CASSSIGTQPQHF.